These 15 T cell receptor beta chains were sequenced from one sample in a study of T cell clonality in common variable immunodeficiency. Study results and caveats: Fewer deletions and N-nucleotide insertions were reportedly seen in common variable immunodeficiency TCR beta sequences.

Which antigens these TCRs recognize remains unknown. This table comes from immunoSEQ multiplex PCR, and its TCRdb copy is limited to in-frame clones, with some not included. Listed for the sample are 28,000 or so clones, none seen a single time. The source material was peripheral blood mononuclear cells. Source of these receptors: a human donor with common variable immunodeficiency.

This clone was seen many times. Sequencing ends 3 residues short of the CDR3 end; the germline J gene provides the rest. The chain couples TRBV5-1 to TRBJ1-2; weak D call: TRBD1 (5 bases). V was clipped by 3 bases and J by 4 bases, with 13 bases between them. The CDR3 covers 14 residues. CDR1 and CDR2 from the germline V gene are SGHRS and YFSETQ. CDR3 bases read: TGCGCCAGCAGCTCAACAGGTTTTGGCTATGGC. Amino acids: CASSSTGFGYG. The CDR3 as a whole reads CASSSTGFGYGYTF. Drawing the rest from reference TRBV5-1 and TRBJ1-2, the complete variable domain is KAGVTQTPRYLIKTRGQQVTLSCSPISGHRSVSWYQQTPGQGLQFLFEYFSETQRNKGNFPGRFSGRQFSNSRSEMNVSTLELGDSALYLCASSSTGFGYGYTFGSGTRLTVV.

This clone was counted at least ten times. Coverage ceases 3 residues before the CDR3 finishes, and the germline J gene fills in the end. The chain uses TRBV18 and TRBJ2-3; TRBD2 might be the D (5 bases). Germline CDR1 is KGHSH and CDR2 is LQKENI. The CDR3 is 15 residues long. V lost 3 bases and J lost 0, with 10 bases in between. The part of the CDR3 DNA that was read is TGTGCCAGCTCACCCCGGACTGGGAGCACAGATACG. Protein sequence: CASSPRTGSTDT. The CDR3, in full, reads CASSPRTGSTDTQYF.

Notes on this clone: The CDR3 end lies 3 residues beyond the end of the read and is filled in from the germline J gene. This chain joins TRBV30 and TRBJ1-3; 8 bases agree with TRBD1. The CDR3 totals 17 residues. The V and J ends lost 2 bases and 0 bases, in that order; junction bases with no gene match: 9. Germline V gene data show CDR1 as GTSNPN and CDR2 as SVGIG (reference sequence). Partial CDR3 DNA: TGTGCCTGGAGTCGCATTACAGGGGGGGACTCTGGAAACACC. It encodes CAWSRITGGDSGNT. The entire CDR3 protein is CAWSRITGGDSGNTIYF.

Of note for this clone: The read falls 3 residues short of the CDR3 end, and the missing part is taken from the germline J gene. The rearrangement joins TRBV30 to TRBJ2-5; TRBD2 matches at 13 bases. CDR3 size: 17 residues. Germline V CDR1 and CDR2: GTSNPN, SVGIG (reference sequence). V gave up 2 bases and J gave up 6 bases; unmatched junction bases: 12. Incomplete CDR3 DNA: TGTGCCTGGAGTATCCTCCGGACTAGCGGGGGCCTACAGACC. Its protein is CAWSILRTSGGLQT. The CDR3 as a whole reads CAWSILRTSGGLQTQYF.

This clone was counted only a few times. The CDR3 goes on 3 residues after the read ends, and that part is filled in from the germline J gene. The chain combines TRBV7-9 with TRBJ2-7; D may match TRBD1 or TRBD2 (5 bases each). The germline V and J ends were trimmed by 3 bases and 6 bases, with 12 bases remaining between them. Germline assignment: CDR1 SEHNR and CDR2 FQNEAQ (reference sequence). The CDR3 sequence is 13 residues long. CDR3 DNA, as far as it was read: TGTGCCAGCAGCTTCGAGGGGATCCGCGAG. It specifies CASSFEGIRE. The whole CDR3 sequence reads CASSFEGIREQYF. The entire variable domain, with the rest obtained from reference TRBV7-9 and TRBJ2-7, is as follows: DTGVSQNPRHKITKRGQNVTFRCDPISEHNRLYWYRQTLGQGPEFLTYFQNEAQLEKSRLLSDRFSAERPKGSFSTLEIQRTEQGDSAMYLCASSFEGIREQYFGPGTRLTVT.

The sample holds many counts of this clone. CDR3: CASATGTGFNEQFF. The sequenced CDR3 bases are TGTGCCAGCGCTACCGGGACAGGGTTCAATGAG. The genes are TRBV28 and TRBJ2-1; 9 bases fit TRBD1. The read falls 3 residues short of the CDR3 end, and the missing part is taken from the germline J gene. The CDR3 covers 14 residues. V dropped 8 bases and J dropped 6; count of bases not matched to a gene: 8. CDR1 is MDHEN, CDR2 SYDVKM, per germline.

Of note for this clone: The CDR3 end is not reached by the read, which stops 3 residues before it; the germline J gene fills it in. The rearrangement links TRBV2 to TRBJ1-1; D gene uncertain. Germline V gene lookup returns CDR1 SNHLY and CDR2 FYNNEI. With 1 base removed from V and 6 bases from J, the gap between germline ends came to 9 bases. The CDR3 sequence is 13 residues long. CDR3 DNA, as far as it was read: TGTGCCAGCAGTGAAGTTCGTTCGTCTGAA. Its protein product is CASSEVRSSE. The whole CDR3 protein reads CASSEVRSSEAFF.

Regarding this clone: The read terminates 3 residues before the CDR3 end, so the remaining end is supplied by the germline J gene. The chain couples TRBV18 to TRBJ2-5; D ambiguous. The V and J ends lost 2 bases and 6 bases respectively, with 10 bases between them. Per germline, CDR1 KGHSH and CDR2 LQKENI. The CDR3 runs to 13 residues. CDR3 DNA, as far as it was read: TGTGCCAGCTCACCAACTACCCTACAGACC. Translated: CASSPTTLQT. From start to end, the CDR3 is CASSPTTLQTQYF.

This clone has more than one count but fewer than ten. The missing CDR3 end, 3 residues past where the read stops, is filled in from the germline J gene. V is TRBV7-9 and J is TRBJ1-2; D not certain. CDR3 length: 14 residues. The germline V and J ends were trimmed by 8 bases and 6 bases, with 19 bases remaining between them. Germline V CDR1 and CDR2: SEHNR, FQNEAQ (reference sequence). The CDR3 loop is CASHPGFPLNGYTF. CDR3 DNA, as far as it was read: TGTGCCAGCCACCCAGGATTCCCTTTGAATGGC.

This CDR3 reads CAWSEGVGLAETQYF. The CDR3 bases that were read are TGTGCCTGGAGTGAAGGGGTGGGACTAGCAGAGACC. The rearrangement joins TRBV30 to TRBJ2-5; 9 nucleotides agree with TRBD2. The CDR3 extends 3 residues past the end of the read, so its final part is completed from the germline J gene. Unmatched junction bases numbered 7, after V lost 1 base and J lost 4 bases. Germline V gene lookup returns CDR1 GTSNPN and CDR2 SVGIG (reference sequence). The CDR3 has 15 residues.

This clone was found a few times. One end of the junction varies from germline; a read error may be responsible. The missing CDR3 end, 3 residues past where the read stops, is filled in from the germline J gene. The chain joins TRBV7-7 to TRBJ2-7; perhaps TRBD1 as D (6 bases). Germline lookup yields CDR1 SSHAT and CDR2 FNYEAQ (reference sequence). The length of the CDR3 is 15 residues. The CDR3 reads CASSPGQNVAYEQYF. The sequenced part of the CDR3 DNA is TGTGCTAGCAGCCCCGGACAGAATGTTGCCTACGAG.

On this clone itself: The read is 3 residues too short to cover the CDR3 end, so that end is filled in from the germline J gene. V and J are TRBV30 and TRBJ2-7; 10 bases are a match to TRBD1. Germline V gene data show CDR1 as GTSNPN and CDR2 as SVGIG (reference sequence). Trimming took 4 bases from V and 1 from J; bases not matched to a gene: 4. The CDR3 runs 14 residues. This CDR3 is CAWKKDRGSYEQYF. CDR3 DNA, as far as it was read: TGTGCCTGGAAGAAGGACAGGGGGTCCTACGAG. The full variable domain, completed using reference TRBV30 and TRBJ2-7, is SQTIHQWPATLVQPVGSPLSLECTVEGTSNPNLYWYRQAAGRGLQLLFYSVGIGQISSEVPQNLSASRPQDRQFILSSKKLLLSDSGFYLCAWKKDRGSYEQYFGPGTRLTVT.

This clone was counted only a few times. The CDR3 end falls 3 residues outside the read, so it is completed with the germline J gene. This chain connects TRBV5-5 to TRBJ2-5; a possible D gene is TRBD2 (6 bases). The CDR3 runs to 13 residues. Trimming removed 7 bases from V and 1 base from J, with 11 bases in between. Germline CDR1 is SGHKS and CDR2 is YYEKEE (reference sequence). CDR3 sequence reads: CASARGSQETQYF. The CDR3 DNA, read in part, is TGTGCCAGCGCCCGGGGGAGCCAAGAGACC.

This clone was recorded many times. The observed sequence ends 3 residues before the CDR3 terminus, with the missing tail filled in from the germline J gene. The chain recombines TRBV5-1 with TRBJ2-5; D call uncertain. This CDR3 is 13 amino acids long. With 1 base removed from V and 1 base from J, the gap between germline ends came to 5 bases. CDR1 and CDR2 from the germline V gene are SGHRS and YFSETQ. The CDR3 sequence is CASSLSGQETQYF. The sequenced CDR3 bases are TGCGCCAGCAGCTTGTCCGGCCAAGAGACC. The whole variable domain, filled in from reference TRBV5-1 and TRBJ2-5, reads KAGVTQTPRYLIKTRGQQVTLSCSPISGHRSVSWYQQTPGQGLQFLFEYFSETQRNKGNFPGRFSGRQFSNSRSEMNVSTLELGDSALYLCASSLSGQETQYFGPGTRLLVL.

This clone was found a few times. The CDR3 end is not reached by the read, which stops 3 residues before it; the germline J gene fills it in. This chain uses TRBV30 with TRBJ1-4, with TRBD1 as a possible D gene (6 bases). V lost 5 bases and J 7 bases, leaving 11 bases between the germline ends. This CDR3 has 12 amino acids. Per the germline V gene, CDR1 is GTSNPN and CDR2 is SVGIG (reference sequence). Partial CDR3 DNA: TGTGCCTGGGCCAGGGGCGCTGAAAAA. This gives the protein CAWARGAEK. From start to end, the CDR3 is CAWARGAEKLFF.